This T cell receptor (beta chain) originates from a study of shared clonotypes between healthy human individuals (dated by TCRdb to the early 2020s). Broadly, across the study: Two women and a few men aged 18 to 49 years were included in the cohort. To estimate repertoire size and how much clonotype sharing occurs between individuals, the study deeply sequenced the blood TCR repertoires of five healthy adults. To increase sequencing depth and limit assay-specific biases, TCR repertoire library preparation and sequencing were carried out by different laboratories using diverse techniques. Leukapheresis yielded between about 0.85 and 10 billion PBMCs per donor.

Healthy HIV-negative adults with no recently reported acute infections or vaccinations were included as donors. Only Caucasian adults living in Nashville, Tennessee, USA were represented among the donors. In the unsorted samples, some 94 million PBMCs were counted, and genomic DNA was extracted using the QIAamp DNA Blood Mini kit. Blood was collected by leukapheresis, and PBMCs were isolated by Ficoll-Histopaque density gradient centrifugation and then cryopreserved in liquid nitrogen vapor phase. From its cysteine to its phenylalanine, the CDR3 spans 16 amino acids. Left in the record is the CDR3 DNA by itself, 48 bases read in frame from the first base. CDR1 is given as MNHNY and CDR2 as SVGAGI, both from the germline V gene (reference sequence). V was cut back by 2 bases and J by 0 bases, leaving a gap of 11 bases between them. Using the deep immunoSEQ assay, TCR CDR3 regions were amplified from genomic DNA by multiplex PCR. For each cell subset, the extracted genomic DNA was distributed evenly across all wells of several immunoSEQ 96-well plates, and each plate served as one replicate. For unsorted PBMC, around 300 ng genomic DNA, equal to tens of thousands of T cell genomes, was loaded into each replicate PCR. Ten immunoSEQ deep assay plates were used to sequence unsorted PBMC genomic DNA. Purified libraries were quantified with a Qubit 3.0 fluorometer, sized on a Bioanalyzer 2100, and re-quantified with the KAPA Library Quantification kit. A separate single-read 150-cycle Illumina NextSeq 550 flow cell was used to sequence each immunoSEQ 96-well plate. Under the source paper's analysis protocol: The immunoSEQ output contained only junctional sequences without quality scores, so filtering could not match that applied to full-length reads. Sequences were annotated with PyIR, a Python wrapper for IgBLAST v1.9, using IMGT germline references to assign V/J genes and CDR3. Reads with weak V/J assignments (E-value above 1e-6), missing CDR3, stop codons, out-of-frame junctions, or ambiguous translated residues were removed. V3J clonotypes were defined as sequences sharing an identical inferred V gene, J gene, and CDR3 amino acid sequence. To compute the percentage overlap between repertoires, the number of shared unique clonotypes was divided by the size of the smaller repertoire. Repertoire richness was assessed with RTK rarefaction, the Chao1 estimator, and Recon v2.1 estimates of unobserved clonotypes. TCRdb took this table from immuneACCESS and kept in-frame rearrangements with V and J called. Such tables lack part of the clones; where checked against another copy, unresolved V genes explain under half of the gap, and the rest is unexplained. Clone size and V and J calls were adopted from that table, with D and trimming inferred from the DNA. This sample has about 480,000 clones in its table, and roughly 85% of those were observed once. About an eighth of the sample goes to the ten largest clones.

The full study reports these points: Sampling was restricted to blood, and TCR repertoires in tissue are likely to differ from TCR repertoires in blood. The small number of donors limited the genetic and exposure-history diversity represented. Pairwise subsampling indicated that sequencing depth was expected to affect the degree of clonotype sharing among donors.

A remark on this clone: Its specific antigen is unknown. Base qualities are missing; no much larger clone stands one base away.

Sequenced input: PBMCs. The TCR was taken from a woman between 40 and 50 years old in good health. Some clones in this sample may be carry-over from other donors' samples. The chain was built from TRBV6-6 and TRBJ2-1, with the D gene possibly TRBD1 or TRBD2, each one fitting 5 bases. CDR3 loop: CASSYGAGPSYNEQFF. The DNA sequence is given as TGTGCCAGCAGTTACGGGGCGGGCCCCTCCTACAATGAGCAGTTCTTC.